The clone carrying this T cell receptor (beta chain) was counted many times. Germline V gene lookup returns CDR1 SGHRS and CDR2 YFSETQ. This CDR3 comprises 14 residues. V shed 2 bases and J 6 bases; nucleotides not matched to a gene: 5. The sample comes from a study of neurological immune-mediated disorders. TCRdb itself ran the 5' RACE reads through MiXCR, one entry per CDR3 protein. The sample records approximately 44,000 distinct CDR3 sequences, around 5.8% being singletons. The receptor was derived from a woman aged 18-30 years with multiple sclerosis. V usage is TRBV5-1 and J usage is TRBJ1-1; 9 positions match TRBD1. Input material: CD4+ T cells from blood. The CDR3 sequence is CASSLSGTGPEAFF. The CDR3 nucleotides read TGCGCCAGCAGCTTATCCGGGACAGGGCCTGAAGCTTTCTTT. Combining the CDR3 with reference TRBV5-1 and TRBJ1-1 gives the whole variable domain KAGVTQTPRYLIKTRGQQVTLSCSPISGHRSVSWYQQTPGQGLQFLFEYFSETQRNKGNFPGRFSGRQFSNSRSEMNVSTLELGDSALYLCASSLSGTGPEAFFGQGTRLTVV.